These 26 T cell receptor beta chains originate from one sample sequenced in a study of blood T cell repertoires in COVID-19. The protocol was immunoSEQ multiplex PCR, while the TCRdb copy is restricted to in-frame clones and leaves out a portion. Found here are under 300,000 clones, roughly 87% of them singletons; the top ten hold 1%. The specimen was PBMCs or T cells enriched from blood (not recorded which). Every receptor here comes from a woman aged 30 to 39 who had recovered from COVID-19.

The chain joins TRBV28 to TRBJ1-2; TRBD1 aligns across 7 bases. The CDR3 loop spans 14 amino acids. V lost 6 bases, J lost 5 bases, and 9 bases stayed unmatched. Germline V gene sequence: CDR1 MDHEN, CDR2 SYDVKM. For the CDR3, the DNA is TGTGCCAGCAGCCTAGATCAGGGGGTTTATGGCTACACCTTC. Residues: CASSLDQGVYGYTF.

This clone was counted a single time. The V and J genes are TRBV19 and TRBJ2-7; D possibly corresponds to TRBD2 (6 bases). Trimming pared 5 bases from V and 7 bases from J, leaving 9 bases between. CDR1 LNHDA and CDR2 SQIVND come from the germline V gene (reference sequence). The length of the CDR3 is 11 residues. The CDR3, as DNA: TGTGCCAGTAGTGCGGGGCGTGAGCAGTACTTC. Translation: CASSAGREQYF.

This chain connects TRBV27 to TRBJ2-7, with 14 bases identical to TRBD2. The germline gives CDR1 MNHEY, CDR2 SMNVEV (reference sequence). Trimming took 6 bases from V and 0 from J; bases not matched to a gene: 4. This CDR3 comprises 16 residues. The chain's CDR3 is CASSGLAGGSSYEQYF. DNA for the CDR3: TGTGCCAGCAGCGGACTAGCGGGGGGAAGCTCCTACGAGCAGTACTTC.

This sequence joins TRBV19 and TRBJ2-3, with D tentatively TRBD1 (6 bases). The CDR3 is 17 residues long. CDR1 and CDR2 from the germline V gene are LNHDA and SQIVND (reference sequence). The V gene lost 2 bases and the J gene lost 1 base, with 16 bases spanning the gap. The CDR3 bases are TGTGCCAGTAGTATAAACACAGGGAATTACGGCACAGATACGCAGTATTTT. This sequence encodes CASSINTGNYGTDTQYF.

The chain is built from TRBV5-1 and TRBJ1-1; D is ambiguous. CDR3 length: 14 residues. CDR1 SGHRS and CDR2 YFSETQ come from the germline V gene. V was shortened by 5 bases and J by 3 bases, with 14 bases between the two germline ends. The CDR3 loop is CASRFLRRDTEAFF. CDR3 in DNA: TGCGCCAGCAGATTTCTCCGACGGGACACTGAAGCTTTCTTT.

This clone was counted once. The V gene is TRBV28, the J gene TRBJ1-5; no clear D gene. With 8 bases removed from V and 5 bases from J, the gap between germline ends came to 19 bases. Germline CDR1 reads MDHEN; CDR2 reads SYDVKM. CDR3 size: 15 residues. The CDR3 DNA reads as TGTGCCAGCCGGGAAGACGGGTTGATGGATCAGCCCCAGCATTTT. Amino acid sequence: CASREDGLMDQPQHF.

Here the CDR3 reads CASSRRRLAGHGELFF. In DNA form, the CDR3 reads TGTGCCAGCAGCCGTCGCCGTCTTGCGGGCCACGGGGAGCTGTTTTTT. The chain joins TRBV7-9 to TRBJ2-2; a weak D match, TRBD2 (5 bases). V gave up 5 bases and J gave up 7 bases, with 20 bases separating them. The CDR3 is 16 amino acids. Germline lookup yields CDR1 SEHNR and CDR2 FQNEAQ (reference sequence).

This chain links TRBV7-2 with TRBJ2-3; TRBD2 might be the D (5 bases). The CDR3 consists of 16 residues. Trimming removed 0 bases from V and 4 bases from J, with 14 bases in between. Germline V gene lookup returns CDR1 SGHTA and CDR2 FQGNSA. CDR3 bases: TGTGCCAGCAGCTTAGCAAGAACCGGGATGGCAGATACGCAGTATTTT. It is translated as CASSLARTGMADTQYF. Filled out from reference TRBV7-2 and TRBJ2-3, the complete variable domain reads GAGVSQSPSNKVTEKGKDVELRCDPISGHTALYWYRQSLGQGLEFLIYFQGNSAPDKSGLPSDRFSAERTGGSVSTLTIQRTQQEDSAVYLCASSLARTGMADTQYFGPGTRLTVL.

This clone was recorded only once. The chain has TRBV30 and TRBJ2-5; 9 bases map to TRBD2. CDR3 length: 14 amino acids. J gave up 6 bases and V 4 bases, and 9 bases lay outside the gene matches. CDR1 is GTSNPN and CDR2 is SVGIG in the germline V gene (reference sequence). DNA for the CDR3: TGTGCCTGGAATCTATTTAGCGGGAGAAAGACCCAGTACTTC. Its protein is CAWNLFSGRKTQYF.

The chain uses TRBV18 and TRBJ2-7, with 7 nucleotides matching TRBD1. CDR3 size: 15 residues. Per the germline V gene, CDR1 is KGHSH and CDR2 is LQKENI. V was clipped by 4 bases and J by 3 bases; unmatched bases: 9. The CDR3 spells CASSHRDRPFYEQYF. The DNA of the CDR3 is TGTGCCAGCTCACACCGGGACAGACCCTTCTACGAGCAGTACTTC.

CDR3: CASSLSGLAGGEQYF. For the CDR3, the DNA is TGTGCCAGCAGCTTATCCGGACTAGCGGGAGGTGAGCAGTACTTC. The rearrangement links TRBV7-3 to TRBJ2-7, with 14 bases aligning to TRBD2. There are 15 residues in the CDR3. The V and J ends lost 2 bases and 7 bases, in that order; junction bases with no gene match: 4. The germline V gene has CDR1 SGHTA and CDR2 FQGTGA.

J is TRBJ1-5 and V is TRBV4-1; D is possibly TRBD1 (6 bases). CDR1 and CDR2 from the germline V gene are MGHRA and YSYEKL. The CDR3 runs 13 residues. V was shortened by 5 bases and J by 10 bases, with 15 bases between the two germline ends. The CDR3: CASSAGVRRPQHF. DNA of the CDR3: TGCGCCAGCAGCGCAGGGGTACGGAGACCCCAGCATTTT.

This sequence joins TRBV29-1 and TRBJ2-1; possibly TRBD1 for D (6 bases). V lost 5 bases and J lost 9, with 14 bases in between. The CDR3 sequence is 12 residues long. The V gene's germline CDR1 is SQVTM and CDR2 ANQGSEA. The CDR3 DNA reads as TGCAGCGTTCCCACAGGGAGCGGTGAGCAGTTCTTC. Translation: CSVPTGSGEQFF.

This chain uses TRBV19 with TRBJ1-5; D is ambiguous. In germline, CDR1 is LNHDA, CDR2 SQIVND (reference sequence). The CDR3 sequence is 14 residues long. Between the trimmed V and J ends, which lost 6 bases and 2 bases, there was a span of 11 bases. The CDR3 region has the DNA TGTGCCAGTAGCTGGACTATCGGCAATCAGCCCCAGCATTTT. It is translated as CASSWTIGNQPQHF.

The chain uses TRBV3-1 (or the pseudogene TRBV3-2) and TRBJ2-3, with TRBD2 identical over 7 bases. The CDR3 runs 17 residues. The V segment lost 0 bases and the J segment 5 bases; nucleotides outside the gene matches: 11. The germline CDR1 and CDR2 sequences are LGHDT and YNNKEL (reference sequence). DNA of the CDR3: TGTGCCAGCAGCCAAGAGGGGAGGGCCTTTTTCGGAGATACGCAGTATTTT. Amino acid sequence: CASSQEGRAFFGDTQYF.

V and J are TRBV21-1 and TRBJ2-1; the DNA was not compared with TRBD2, the D call given in the table. TRBV21-1 is an annotated pseudogene. The CDR3 is 16 amino acids. For the CDR3, the DNA is TGTGCCAGCAGCAAAGTACGGGAGTCCCCCTACAATGAGCAGTTCTTC. As protein: CASSKVRESPYNEQFF.

J is TRBJ2-5 and V is TRBV5-5; the D gene is possibly TRBD2 (7 bases). Germline V gene sequence: CDR1 SGHKS, CDR2 YYEKEE (reference sequence). The CDR3 extends over 13 amino acids. V lost 9 bases and J lost 4, with 16 bases in between. CDR3 in amino acids: CATAQGGGETQYF. The DNA of the CDR3 is TGTGCCACCGCCCAAGGGGGGGGAGAGACCCAGTACTTC.

The V gene is TRBV7-9, the J gene TRBJ1-1; TRBD1 might be the D (5 bases). V dropped 4 bases and J dropped 0 bases, with 9 bases sitting between them. The length of the CDR3 is 14 residues. Germline assignment: CDR1 SEHNR and CDR2 FQNEAQ (reference sequence). CDR3 in amino acids: CASSSTGLNTEAFF. CDR3 DNA sequence: TGTGCCAGCAGCTCTACAGGATTGAACACTGAAGCTTTCTTT. The whole variable domain, filled in from reference TRBV7-9 and TRBJ1-1, reads DTGVSQNPRHKITKRGQNVTFRCDPISEHNRLYWYRQTLGQGPEFLTYFQNEAQLEKSRLLSDRFSAERPKGSFSTLEIQRTEQGDSAMYLCASSSTGLNTEAFFGQGTRLTVV.

The chain has TRBV9 and TRBJ1-2; D is unclear. The CDR3 sequence is 13 residues long. V lost 4 bases to trimming and J lost 1 base, with 8 bases between them. Per the germline V gene, CDR1 is SGDLS and CDR2 is YYNGEE. Here the CDR3 reads CASSHTVNYGYTF. CDR3 nucleotides: TGTGCCAGCAGCCATACAGTTAACTATGGCTACACCTTC.

The chain couples TRBV19 to TRBJ2-5; maybe TRBD2 (6 bases). Trimming removed 9 bases at V and 4 bases at J, with 24 bases between. The CDR3 runs 16 residues. Germline lookup yields CDR1 LNHDA and CDR2 SQIVND (reference sequence). The CDR3 nucleotides are TGTGCCAGCCGGCTGAGGGACTCCCTAGGGGCAGAGACCCAGTACTTC. It yields the protein CASRLRDSLGAETQYF.

The J gene is TRBJ2-1, the V gene TRBV6-2 or TRBV6-3; possible D gene TRBD2, 5 bases. V lost 3 bases to trimming and J lost 13 bases, with 13 bases between them. The CDR3 covers 12 residues. From germline, CDR1 is MNHEY and CDR2 SVGEGT. CDR3 in DNA: TGTGCCAGCAGTTATACCAACAGCGGACAGTTCTTC. Its translation is CASSYTNSGQFF.

The chain uses TRBV27 and TRBJ2-1; TRBD2 might be the D (6 bases). In germline, CDR1 is MNHEY, CDR2 SMNVEV (reference sequence). The CDR3 has 16 residues. The V gene lost 10 bases and the J gene lost 0 bases, with 19 bases spanning the gap. The CDR3 DNA is TGTGCCATTCCGGGACTTCCCGATTACTCCTACAATGAGCAGTTCTTC. It specifies CAIPGLPDYSYNEQFF.

This chain uses TRBV5-8 with TRBJ1-1, with TRBD1 matching 7 bases. Germline CDR1 reads SGHTS; CDR2 reads YDEGEE. The CDR3 contains 16 residues. J lost 4 bases, V lost 3 bases, and 12 bases had no gene match. CDR3 amino acids: CASSSWALQGTTEAFF. As DNA, the CDR3 is TGTGCCAGCAGCTCCTGGGCCTTACAGGGGACCACTGAAGCTTTCTTT.

This sequence joins TRBV11-3 and TRBJ1-1; D is unclear. Germline-derived CDR1 and CDR2 are SGHNT and YENEEA. With 2 bases removed from V and 0 bases from J, the gap between germline ends came to 10 bases. The length of the CDR3 is 15 residues. CDR3 residues: CASSLFTALNTEAFF. The CDR3 DNA is TGTGCCAGCAGCTTATTTACAGCCTTGAACACTGAAGCTTTCTTT.

The chain has TRBV5-1 and TRBJ2-3, with D possibly matching TRBD1 (5 bases). The CDR3 is 16 residues long. V lost 0 bases to trimming and J lost 4 bases, with 15 bases between them. Looked up from germline, CDR1 is SGHRS and CDR2 is YFSETQ. The CDR3 spells CASSLARVGVPDTQYF. The CDR3 coding sequence is TGCGCCAGCAGCTTGGCTAGGGTAGGGGTCCCAGATACGCAGTATTTT.

The chain employs TRBV5-4 and TRBJ2-7, with TRBD2 matching 8 bases. This CDR3 has 20 amino acids. CDR1 and CDR2 from the germline V gene are SGHNT and YYREEE (reference sequence). Germline trimming cut 2 bases from V and 1 base from J; bases unmatched to any gene: 20. CDR3 DNA: TGTGCCAGCAGCTTCTTTATGCCCGGGAGGGCCGTCTTTATGTCCTACGAGCAGTACTTC. This encodes CASSFFMPGRAVFMSYEQYF.